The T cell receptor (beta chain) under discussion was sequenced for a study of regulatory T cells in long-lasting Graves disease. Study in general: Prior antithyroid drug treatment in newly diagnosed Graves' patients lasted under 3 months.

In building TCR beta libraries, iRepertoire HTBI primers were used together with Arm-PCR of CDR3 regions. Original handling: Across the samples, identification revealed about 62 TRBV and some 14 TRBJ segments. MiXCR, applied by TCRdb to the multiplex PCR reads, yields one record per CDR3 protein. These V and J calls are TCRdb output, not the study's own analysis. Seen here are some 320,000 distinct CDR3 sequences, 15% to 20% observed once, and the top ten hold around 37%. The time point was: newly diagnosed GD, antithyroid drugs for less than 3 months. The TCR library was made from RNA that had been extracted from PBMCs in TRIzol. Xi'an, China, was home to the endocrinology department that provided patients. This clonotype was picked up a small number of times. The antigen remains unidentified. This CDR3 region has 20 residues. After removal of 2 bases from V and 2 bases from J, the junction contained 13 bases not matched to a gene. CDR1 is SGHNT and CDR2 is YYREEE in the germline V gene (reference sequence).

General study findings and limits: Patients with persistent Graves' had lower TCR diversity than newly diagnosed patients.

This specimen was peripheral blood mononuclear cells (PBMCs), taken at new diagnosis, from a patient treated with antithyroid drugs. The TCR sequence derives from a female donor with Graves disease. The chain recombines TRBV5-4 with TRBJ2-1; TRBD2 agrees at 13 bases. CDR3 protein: CASSFMGWTSGSSTYNEQFF. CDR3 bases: TGTGCCAGCAGCTTTATGGGGTGGACTAGCGGGAGCTCTACCTACAATGAGCAGTTCTTC.